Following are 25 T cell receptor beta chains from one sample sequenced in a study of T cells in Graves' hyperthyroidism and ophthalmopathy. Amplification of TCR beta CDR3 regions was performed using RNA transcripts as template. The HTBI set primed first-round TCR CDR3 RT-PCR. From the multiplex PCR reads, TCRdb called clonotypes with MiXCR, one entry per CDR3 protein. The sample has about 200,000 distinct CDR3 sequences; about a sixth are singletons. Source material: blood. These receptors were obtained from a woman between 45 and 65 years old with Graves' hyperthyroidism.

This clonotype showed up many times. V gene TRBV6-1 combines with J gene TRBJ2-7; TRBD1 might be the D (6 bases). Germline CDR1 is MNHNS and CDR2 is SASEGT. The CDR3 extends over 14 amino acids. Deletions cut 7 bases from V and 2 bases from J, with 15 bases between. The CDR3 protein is CASTRSEGAYEQYF. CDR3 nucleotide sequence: TGTGCCAGCACCAGGTCTGAGGGGGCCTACGAGCAGTACTTC.

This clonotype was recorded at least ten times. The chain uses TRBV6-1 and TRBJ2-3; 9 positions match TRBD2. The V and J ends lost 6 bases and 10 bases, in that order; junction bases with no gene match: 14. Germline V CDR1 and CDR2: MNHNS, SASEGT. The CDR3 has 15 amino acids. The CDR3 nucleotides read TGTGCCAGCAGGCCCGCTAGCGGGAACGCTTATGCGCAGTATTTT. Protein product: CASRPASGNAYAQYF.

The CDR3: CASSLAQVVGYEQYF. For the CDR3, the DNA is TGCGCCAGCAGCTTGGCGCAGGTAGTTGGCTACGAGCAGTACTTC. The genes are TRBV5-1 and TRBJ2-7; D not certain. Germline loops: CDR1 SGHRS, CDR2 YFSETQ. V gave up 0 bases and J gave up 3 bases, with 13 bases separating them. This CDR3 spans 15 amino acids.

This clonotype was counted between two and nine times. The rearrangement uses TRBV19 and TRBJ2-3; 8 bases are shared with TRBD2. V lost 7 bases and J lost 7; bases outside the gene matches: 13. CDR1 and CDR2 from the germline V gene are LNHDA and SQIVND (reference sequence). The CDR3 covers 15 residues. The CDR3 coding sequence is TGTGCCAGTACCGGCTCAGCGGGAGTTGCGAATACGCAGTATTTT. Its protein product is CASTGSAGVANTQYF.

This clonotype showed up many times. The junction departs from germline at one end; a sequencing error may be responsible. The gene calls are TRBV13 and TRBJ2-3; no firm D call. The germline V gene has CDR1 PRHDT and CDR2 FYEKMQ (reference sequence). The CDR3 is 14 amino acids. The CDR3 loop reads CASSIGLVADTQYF. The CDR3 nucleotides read TGTGCCAGCAGCATAGGGCTGGTGGCAGATACGCAGTATTTT.

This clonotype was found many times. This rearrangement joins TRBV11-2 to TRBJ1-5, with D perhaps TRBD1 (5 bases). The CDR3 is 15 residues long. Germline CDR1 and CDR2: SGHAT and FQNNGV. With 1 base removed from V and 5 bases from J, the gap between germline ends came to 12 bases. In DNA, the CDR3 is TGTGCCAGCAGCTTAGGTCAGGGAAGGGATCAGCCCCAGCATTTT. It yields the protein CASSLGQGRDQPQHF.

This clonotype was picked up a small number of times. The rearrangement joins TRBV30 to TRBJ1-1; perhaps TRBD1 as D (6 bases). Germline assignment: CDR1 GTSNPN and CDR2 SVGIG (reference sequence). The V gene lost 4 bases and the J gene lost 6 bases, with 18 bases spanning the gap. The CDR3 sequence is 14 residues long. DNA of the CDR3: TGTGCCTGGATGGGTTACAGGGTAAGCCCTGAAGCTTTCTTT. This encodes CAWMGYRVSPEAFF.

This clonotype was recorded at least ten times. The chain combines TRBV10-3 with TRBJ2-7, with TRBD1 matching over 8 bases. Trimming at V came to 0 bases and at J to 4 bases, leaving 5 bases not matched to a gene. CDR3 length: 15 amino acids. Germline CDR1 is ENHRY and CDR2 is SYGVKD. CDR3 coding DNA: TGTGCCATCAGTGAGTCGTGGGACAGGAGTTACGAGCAGTACTTC. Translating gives CAISESWDRSYEQYF.

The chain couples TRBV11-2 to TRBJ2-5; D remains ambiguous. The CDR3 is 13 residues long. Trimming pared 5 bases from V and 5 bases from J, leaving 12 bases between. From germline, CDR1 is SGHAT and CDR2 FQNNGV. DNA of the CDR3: TGTGCCAGCAGCCTGTCGGACCGGGAGACCCAGTACTTC. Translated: CASSLSDRETQYF.

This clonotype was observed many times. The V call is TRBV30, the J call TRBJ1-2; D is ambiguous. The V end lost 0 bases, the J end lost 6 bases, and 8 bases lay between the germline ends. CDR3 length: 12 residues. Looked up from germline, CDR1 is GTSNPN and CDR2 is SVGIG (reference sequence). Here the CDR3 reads CAWSVPGHGYTF. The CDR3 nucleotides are TGTGCCTGGAGTGTACCCGGGCATGGCTACACCTTC.

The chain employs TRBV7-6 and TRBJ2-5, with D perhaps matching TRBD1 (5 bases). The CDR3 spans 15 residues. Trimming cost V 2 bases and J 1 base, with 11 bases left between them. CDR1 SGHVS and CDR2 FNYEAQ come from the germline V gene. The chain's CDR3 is CASSLYRQLQETQYF. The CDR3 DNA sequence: TGTGCCAGCAGCTTATATCGACAGCTCCAAGAGACCCAGTACTTC.

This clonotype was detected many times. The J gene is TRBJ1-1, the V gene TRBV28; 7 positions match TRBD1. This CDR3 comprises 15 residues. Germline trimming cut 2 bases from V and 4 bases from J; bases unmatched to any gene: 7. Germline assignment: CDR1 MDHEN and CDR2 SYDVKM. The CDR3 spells CASSLLDRVGTEAFF. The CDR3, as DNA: TGTGCCAGCAGTTTACTTGACAGGGTAGGCACTGAAGCTTTCTTT. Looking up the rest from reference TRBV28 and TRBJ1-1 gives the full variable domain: DVKVTQSSRYLVKRTGEKVFLECVQDMDHENMFWYRQDPGLGLRLIYFSYDVKMKEKGDIPEGYSVSREKKERFSLILESASTNQTSMYLCASSLLDRVGTEAFFGQGTRLTVV.

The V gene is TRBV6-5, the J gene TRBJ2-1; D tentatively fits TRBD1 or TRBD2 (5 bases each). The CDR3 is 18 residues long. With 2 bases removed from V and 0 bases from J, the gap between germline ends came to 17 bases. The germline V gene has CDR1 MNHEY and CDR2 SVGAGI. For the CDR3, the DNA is TGTGCCAGCAGTTACAATCCTCAGAGGGGTAACTCCTACAATGAGCAGTTCTTC. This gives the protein CASSYNPQRGNSYNEQFF.

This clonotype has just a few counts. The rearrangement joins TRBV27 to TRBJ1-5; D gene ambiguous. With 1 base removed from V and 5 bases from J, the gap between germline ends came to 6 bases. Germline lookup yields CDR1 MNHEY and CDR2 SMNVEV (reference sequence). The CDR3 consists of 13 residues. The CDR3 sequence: CASSLWADQPQHF. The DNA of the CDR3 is TGTGCCAGCAGTTTATGGGCGGATCAGCCCCAGCATTTT.

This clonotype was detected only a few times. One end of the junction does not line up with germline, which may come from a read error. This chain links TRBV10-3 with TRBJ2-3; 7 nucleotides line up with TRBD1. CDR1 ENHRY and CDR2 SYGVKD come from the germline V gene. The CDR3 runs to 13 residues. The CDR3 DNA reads TGTGCCATCAATGAGGGACAGCCCCAAGCGCAGTATTTT. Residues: CAINEGQPQAQYF.

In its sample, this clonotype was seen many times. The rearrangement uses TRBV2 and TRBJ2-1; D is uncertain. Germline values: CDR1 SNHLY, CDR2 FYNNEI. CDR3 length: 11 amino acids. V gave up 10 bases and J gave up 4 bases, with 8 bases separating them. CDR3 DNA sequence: TGTGCCACCGCGACGTACAATGAGCAGTTCTTC. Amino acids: CATATYNEQFF.

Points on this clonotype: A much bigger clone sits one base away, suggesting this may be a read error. CDR3 amino acids: CASSLDTATGVNTEAFF. Written as DNA, the CDR3 is TGTGCCAGCAGCTTAGACACCGCGACTGGAGTGAACACTGAAGCTTTCTTT. The genes are TRBV7-8 and TRBJ1-1; D remains unclear. Trimming cost V 1 base and J 0 bases, with 15 bases left between them. The V gene's germline CDR1 is SGHVS and CDR2 FQNEAQ. The CDR3 has 17 amino acids.

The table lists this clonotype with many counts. CDR3 bases: TGTGCCAGCAGCTCCCGAGGTGGTTGGGGTGAGCAGTTCTTC. Translating it yields CASSSRGGWGEQFF. The chain combines TRBV11-3 with TRBJ2-1; D gene unclear. The ends were cut back, 4 bases at V and 9 bases at J, with 16 bases in the middle. This CDR3 is 14 amino acids long. CDR1 is SGHNT, CDR2 YENEEA, per germline.

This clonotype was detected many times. The CDR3 sequence: CASGYGGEQFF. CDR3 DNA sequence: TGTGCTAGTGGTTATGGGGGAGAGCAGTTCTTC. V usage is TRBV12-5 and J usage is TRBJ2-1; possibly TRBD1 or TRBD2 for D (5 bases each). Germline V CDR1 and CDR2: LGHNT, FRNRAP. CDR3 length: 11 residues. V was trimmed by 4 bases and J by 10 bases, leaving 8 bases between them.

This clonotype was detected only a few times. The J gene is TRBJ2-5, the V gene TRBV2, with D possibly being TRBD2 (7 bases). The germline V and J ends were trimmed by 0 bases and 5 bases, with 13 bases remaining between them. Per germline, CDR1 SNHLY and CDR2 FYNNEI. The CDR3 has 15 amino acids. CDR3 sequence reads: CASSEAGGARETQYF. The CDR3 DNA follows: TGTGCCAGCAGTGAAGCTGGGGGGGCTAGGGAGACCCAGTACTTC.

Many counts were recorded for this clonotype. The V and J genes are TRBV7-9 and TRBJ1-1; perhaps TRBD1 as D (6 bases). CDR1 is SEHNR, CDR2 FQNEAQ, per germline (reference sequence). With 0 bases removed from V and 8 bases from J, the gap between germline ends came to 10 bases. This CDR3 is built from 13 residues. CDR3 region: CASSLADSPEAFF. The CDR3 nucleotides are TGTGCCAGCAGCTTAGCGGACAGCCCCGAAGCTTTCTTT. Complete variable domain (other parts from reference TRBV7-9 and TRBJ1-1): DTGVSQNPRHKITKRGQNVTFRCDPISEHNRLYWYRQTLGQGPEFLTYFQNEAQLEKSRLLSDRFSAERPKGSFSTLEIQRTEQGDSAMYLCASSLADSPEAFFGQGTRLTVV.

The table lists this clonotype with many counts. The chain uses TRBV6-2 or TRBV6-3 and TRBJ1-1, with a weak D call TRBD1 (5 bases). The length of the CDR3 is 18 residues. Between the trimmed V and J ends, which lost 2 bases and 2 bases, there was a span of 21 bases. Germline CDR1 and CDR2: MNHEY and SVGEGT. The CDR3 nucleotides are TGTGCCAGCAGTTACGACCAGATGGGTAACAGGCTTAACACTGAAGCTTTCTTT. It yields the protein CASSYDQMGNRLNTEAFF.

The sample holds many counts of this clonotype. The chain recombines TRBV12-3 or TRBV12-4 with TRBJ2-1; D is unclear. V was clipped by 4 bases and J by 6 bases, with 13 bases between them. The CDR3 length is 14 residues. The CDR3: CASSSPPSTNEQFF. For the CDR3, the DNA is TGTGCCAGCAGTTCCCCGCCGAGCACCAATGAGCAGTTCTTC.

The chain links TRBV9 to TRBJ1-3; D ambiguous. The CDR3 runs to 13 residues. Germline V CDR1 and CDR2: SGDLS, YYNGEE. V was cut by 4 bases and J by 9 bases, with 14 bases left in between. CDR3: CASSSSLGATIYF. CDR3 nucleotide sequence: TGTGCCAGCAGCTCAAGTCTCGGCGCCACCATATATTTT.

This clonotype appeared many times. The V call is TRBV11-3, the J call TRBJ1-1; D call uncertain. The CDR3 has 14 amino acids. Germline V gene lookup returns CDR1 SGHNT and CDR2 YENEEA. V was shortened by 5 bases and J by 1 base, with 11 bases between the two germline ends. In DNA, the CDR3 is TGTGCCAGCAGCAGAAATCATGGGAACACTGAAGCTTTCTTT. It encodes CASSRNHGNTEAFF.